These 23 T cell receptor beta chains were all obtained from the same sample, sequenced in a study of T cells in pancreatic ductal adenocarcinoma. Selected pancreatic ductal adenocarcinoma patients had undergone surgery without neoadjuvant therapy. Sequencing used immunoSEQ multiplex PCR; TCRdb keeps in-frame clones, though not all of them. The profile shows approximately 5,400 clones, around 74% of them singletons. Material: pancreatic tumor tissue. Source of these receptors: a human donor with pancreatic ductal adenocarcinoma.

Only one count was recorded for this clone. The chain couples TRBV28 to TRBJ2-5; 8 bases are shared with TRBD1. The V gene's germline CDR1 is MDHEN and CDR2 SYDVKM. V shed 3 bases, J shed 3 bases, and the junction held 9 bases outside the gene matches. This CDR3 contains 16 residues. The CDR3 spells CASSFRTGSGEETQYF. CDR3 in DNA: TGTGCCAGCAGTTTTAGGACAGGGAGTGGGGAAGAGACCCAGTACTTC.

The chain recombines TRBV2 with TRBJ1-1; D is ambiguous. Germline values: CDR1 SNHLY, CDR2 FYNNEI. The CDR3 consists of 14 residues. With 5 bases removed from V and 2 bases from J, the gap between germline ends came to 12 bases. CDR3 sequence: CASSSAAVNTEAFF. The CDR3 nucleotides are TGTGCCAGCAGTTCAGCTGCGGTTAACACTGAAGCTTTCTTT.

The CDR3 is CSSTGWSGGTDTQYF. DNA for the CDR3: TGCAGCTCAACGGGTTGGAGCGGGGGCACAGATACGCAGTATTTT. V is TRBV29-1 and J is TRBJ2-3; the match to TRBD2 covers 7 bases. Trimming took 8 bases from V and 1 from J; bases not matched to a gene: 12. The CDR3 is 15 amino acids. In germline, CDR1 is SQVTM, CDR2 ANQGSEA.

Worth noting for this clone: Compared with germline, one end of the junction differs, possibly owing to a read error. Other DNA sequences of this sample code for an identical CDR3. This chain connects TRBV9 to TRBJ1-4; 7 bases match TRBD1. This CDR3 is 16 amino acids long. Germline V gene sequence: CDR1 SGDLS, CDR2 YYNGEE. The CDR3, as DNA: TGCGCCAGCAGCTTCAGAACCGGGACAGATAATGAAAAACTGTTTTTT. Translation gives CASSFRTGTDNEKLFF.

The chain combines TRBV30 with TRBJ2-1; 13 bases are shared with TRBD2. With V trimmed by 3 bases and J by 9 bases, 8 bases remained unmatched. The germline V gene has CDR1 GTSNPN and CDR2 SVGIG (reference sequence). The CDR3 runs 15 residues. The CDR3 is CAWSPGLAGKGEQFF. CDR3 sequence (DNA): TGTGCCTGGAGCCCGGGACTAGCGGGAAAAGGTGAGCAGTTCTTC.

The V and J genes are TRBV9 and TRBJ1-2; 10 positions agree with TRBD1. This CDR3 spans 14 amino acids. Looked up from germline, CDR1 is SGDLS and CDR2 is YYNGEE. V lost 6 bases, J lost 5 bases, and 7 bases stayed unmatched. CDR3 DNA: TGTGCCAGCAACCCCGGGACAGGGGTTTATGGCTACACCTTC. Encoded protein: CASNPGTGVYGYTF.

The CDR3 nucleotides read TGTGCCAGCAACAGGGAGACCGGGGAGCTGTTTTTT. It codes for CASNRETGELFF. This rearrangement joins TRBV2 to TRBJ2-2; D possibly corresponds to TRBD1 (6 bases). Germline assignment: CDR1 SNHLY and CDR2 FYNNEI. V lost 7 bases to trimming and J lost 5 bases, with 8 bases between them. This CDR3 region has 12 residues.

The chain recombines TRBV18 with TRBJ1-2, with D unclear. The V gene's germline CDR1 is KGHSH and CDR2 LQKENI. The CDR3 extends over 13 amino acids. V lost 1 base and J lost 3, with 6 bases in between. CDR3 protein: CASSPQTDYGYTF. The CDR3 DNA is TGTGCCAGCTCACCACAAACAGACTATGGCTACACCTTC.

This clone turned up a few times. The genes are TRBV6-1 and TRBJ2-7; 10 bases fit TRBD1. Germline values: CDR1 MNHNS, CDR2 SASEGT. The junction had 8 bases not matched to a gene; V was cut back by 10 bases and J by 2 bases. The CDR3 extends over 14 amino acids. CDR3 nucleotides: TGTGCCACCCGAGACGGGACAGGGGCCTACGAGCAGTACTTC. Amino acid sequence: CATRDGTGAYEQYF.

The CDR3 here is CASSLFQGPRRYF. DNA of the CDR3: TGTGCCAGCAGTTTATTCCAGGGGCCCCGGCGATACTTC. The chain links TRBV28 to TRBJ2-5; the D gene is possibly TRBD1 (6 bases). Germline V gene data show CDR1 as MDHEN and CDR2 as SYDVKM. V was cut by 1 base and J by 14 bases, with 17 bases left in between. The length of the CDR3 is 13 residues.

This chain connects TRBV19 to TRBJ2-1; the match to TRBD2 covers 16 bases. J lost 8 bases, V lost 7 bases, and 5 bases had no gene match. CDR3 length: 15 amino acids. The V gene's germline CDR1 is LNHDA and CDR2 SQIVND (reference sequence). CDR3 region: CASMGLAGGRDEQFF. CDR3 sequence (DNA): TGTGCCAGTATGGGACTAGCGGGGGGGCGGGATGAGCAGTTCTTC.

This chain uses TRBV13 with TRBJ2-2; 12 bases line up with TRBD2. The CDR3 totals 17 residues. Germline trimming cut 5 bases from V and 2 bases from J; bases unmatched to any gene: 6. Looked up from germline, CDR1 is PRHDT and CDR2 is FYEKMQ (reference sequence). CDR3 in DNA: TGTGCCAGCAGCGCCGGACTAGCGGGGACCAACACCGGGGAGCTGTTTTTT. This codes for CASSAGLAGTNTGELFF.

This chain uses TRBV5-5 with TRBJ2-7; maybe TRBD2 (6 bases). The V gene's germline CDR1 is SGHKS and CDR2 YYEKEE (reference sequence). Trimming took off 5 bases at V and 0 bases at J, with 18 bases between the two ends. CDR3 size: 16 residues. The CDR3 is CASSWEWGVSSYEQYF. In nucleotides, the CDR3 is TGTGCCAGCAGTTGGGAGTGGGGGGTGAGCTCCTACGAGCAGTACTTC.

This rearrangement joins TRBV4-1 to TRBJ1-2; 7 bases map to TRBD1. V shed 5 bases and J 8 bases; nucleotides not matched to a gene: 11. The CDR3 length is 14 residues. Germline CDR1 and CDR2: MGHRA and YSYEKL. The CDR3 DNA sequence: TGCGCCAGCAGCTCGACAGGGTTGGGAGGCGGCTACACCTTC. Amino acid sequence: CASSSTGLGGGYTF.

The chain uses TRBV2 and TRBJ2-7; tentatively, D is TRBD1 (6 bases). V lost 8 bases and J lost 3, with 11 bases in between. The CDR3 runs to 12 residues. In germline, CDR1 is SNHLY, CDR2 FYNNEI. CDR3 sequence reads: CASGGSGYEQYF. CDR3 DNA sequence: TGTGCCAGCGGGGGCTCAGGCTACGAGCAGTACTTC.

The chain couples TRBV15 to TRBJ2-5; 9 nucleotides agree with TRBD2. This CDR3 has 17 amino acids. Losses at the gene ends were 5 bases for V and 2 bases for J; bases not matched to a gene: 12. Germline values: CDR1 LNHNV, CDR2 YYDKDF (reference sequence). In DNA form, the CDR3 reads TGTGCCACCAGCGCAACCCCGGGGCGGGGGGGACAAGAGACCCAGTACTTC. Amino acid sequence: CATSATPGRGGQETQYF.

The chain combines TRBV9 with TRBJ1-1; TRBD1 is a possible D gene (5 bases). The germline V gene encodes CDR1 SGDLS and CDR2 YYNGEE. CDR3 length: 15 amino acids. V gave up 4 bases and J gave up 1 base, with 14 bases separating them. CDR3 DNA sequence: TGTGCCAGCAGCCCCGGGGGGAATCAGAACACTGAAGCTTTCTTT. Its translation is CASSPGGNQNTEAFF.

This clone was seen once. The V call is TRBV11-3, the J call TRBJ2-7; D is unclear. Germline assignment: CDR1 SGHNT and CDR2 YENEEA. Trimming pared 1 base from V and 5 bases from J, leaving 12 bases between. This CDR3 region has 14 residues. CDR3 sequence: CASSLGSPTDEQYF. The CDR3 region has the DNA TGTGCCAGCAGCTTAGGATCTCCAACTGACGAGCAGTACTTC.

V gene TRBV18 combines with J gene TRBJ2-1, with a possible D match to TRBD1 (5 bases). The CDR3 runs 16 residues. V was clipped by 1 base and J by 3 bases, with 13 bases between them. CDR1 is KGHSH and CDR2 is LQKENI in the germline V gene. CDR3 DNA sequence: TGTGCCAGCTCACCACTGCAGGGTTCCTTCTACAATGAGCAGTTCTTC. Translated, it gives CASSPLQGSFYNEQFF.

The chain joins TRBV18 to TRBJ1-5; D may be TRBD1 (6 bases). V lost 0 bases and J 7 bases, leaving 19 bases between the germline ends. The CDR3 loop spans 17 amino acids. Germline CDR1 and CDR2: KGHSH and LQKENI. CDR3 amino acids: CASSPPSIGGAKQPQHF. Here the CDR3 DNA reads TGTGCCAGCTCACCACCGTCGATTGGGGGCGCGAAGCAGCCCCAGCATTTT.

The rearrangement links TRBV6-1 to TRBJ2-3; D gene ambiguous. The germline CDR1 and CDR2 sequences are MNHNS and SASEGT. V dropped 4 bases and J dropped 2 bases, with 10 bases sitting between them. The CDR3 loop spans 14 amino acids. The CDR3 spells CASSATGDTDTQYF. DNA for the CDR3: TGTGCCAGCAGTGCTACCGGTGACACAGATACGCAGTATTTT.

The rearrangement uses TRBV18 and TRBJ1-5; D remains ambiguous. Between the trimmed V and J ends, which lost 1 base and 7 bases, there was a span of 11 bases. The CDR3 length is 14 residues. From germline, CDR1 is KGHSH and CDR2 LQKENI. The CDR3: CASSPLQTGQPQHF. As DNA, the CDR3 is TGTGCCAGCTCACCACTACAAACCGGGCAGCCCCAGCATTTT.

The chain combines TRBV10-3 with TRBJ1-1; possibly TRBD1 for D (6 bases). Looked up from germline, CDR1 is ENHRY and CDR2 is SYGVKD. Trimming left V 10 bases short and J 1 base short, with 13 bases between. The CDR3 has 13 amino acids. The CDR3 DNA reads as TGTGCCACCCACAGGGTTTGGAACACTGAAGCTTTCTTT. Translating gives CATHRVWNTEAFF.